The sequence of this T cell receptor (beta chain) was determined in a study of beta chain features in type 1 diabetes. The junction had 12 bases not matched to a gene; V was cut back by 7 bases and J by 7 bases. Germline V gene sequence: CDR1 SQVTM, CDR2 ANQGSEA. This CDR3 has 14 amino acids. This clone has more than one count but fewer than ten. The antigen is unknown. Regarding the study as a whole: More deletions and fewer insertions at VDJ junctions were seen in type 1 diabetes patients. In every one of the four CD4+ subsets, TCRB CDR3s were moderately but significantly shorter in Type 1 diabetes patients.

Reverse transcription of all isolated RNA meant that expressed TCRB transcripts were sequenced. Sequencing used immunoSEQ multiplex PCR; TCRdb keeps in-frame clones, though not all of them. The sample has approximately 280,000 clones; about 15% are singletons. The chain joins TRBV29-1 to TRBJ2-5; 10 bases fit TRBD2. This TCR derives from a man aged 18 to 35 with type 1 diabetes. Specimen: naive CD4+ T cells from blood. The CDR3 nucleotides are TGCAGCGCCCAGCGGGGGGGCAATGTAGGGACCCAGTACTTC. This encodes CSAQRGGNVGTQYF.